This T cell receptor (beta chain) was recorded in a study of blood T cell repertoires in COVID-19. The overall study: COVID-19 samples from acute and convalescent phases originated in the United States, Italy and Spain. In each case, the material was cDNA or gDNA derived from T cells, B-cell-depleted T cells, or PBMCs.

This CDR3 has 12 residues. Trimming took 6 bases from V and 7 from J; bases not matched to a gene: 5. Under the authors' procedure: Nucleated cell counts were estimated from reference gene primer amplification. TCRdb's copy holds only in-frame clones and misses some; the assay was immunoSEQ multiplex PCR. That table furnishes V, J and clone size, whereas the DNA furnished D and trimming. Found here are approximately 100,000 clones, under 90% of them singletons; the top ten hold about 14%. The V call is TRBV12-3 or TRBV12-4, the J call TRBJ1-2; TRBD1 matches 7 bases. This receptor was obtained from a woman in her seventies with acute or convalescent COVID-19. Sample: peripheral blood. This CDR3 reads CASRLTGVGYTF. CDR3 bases: TGTGCCAGCAGACTAACAGGGGTTGGCTACACCTTC.